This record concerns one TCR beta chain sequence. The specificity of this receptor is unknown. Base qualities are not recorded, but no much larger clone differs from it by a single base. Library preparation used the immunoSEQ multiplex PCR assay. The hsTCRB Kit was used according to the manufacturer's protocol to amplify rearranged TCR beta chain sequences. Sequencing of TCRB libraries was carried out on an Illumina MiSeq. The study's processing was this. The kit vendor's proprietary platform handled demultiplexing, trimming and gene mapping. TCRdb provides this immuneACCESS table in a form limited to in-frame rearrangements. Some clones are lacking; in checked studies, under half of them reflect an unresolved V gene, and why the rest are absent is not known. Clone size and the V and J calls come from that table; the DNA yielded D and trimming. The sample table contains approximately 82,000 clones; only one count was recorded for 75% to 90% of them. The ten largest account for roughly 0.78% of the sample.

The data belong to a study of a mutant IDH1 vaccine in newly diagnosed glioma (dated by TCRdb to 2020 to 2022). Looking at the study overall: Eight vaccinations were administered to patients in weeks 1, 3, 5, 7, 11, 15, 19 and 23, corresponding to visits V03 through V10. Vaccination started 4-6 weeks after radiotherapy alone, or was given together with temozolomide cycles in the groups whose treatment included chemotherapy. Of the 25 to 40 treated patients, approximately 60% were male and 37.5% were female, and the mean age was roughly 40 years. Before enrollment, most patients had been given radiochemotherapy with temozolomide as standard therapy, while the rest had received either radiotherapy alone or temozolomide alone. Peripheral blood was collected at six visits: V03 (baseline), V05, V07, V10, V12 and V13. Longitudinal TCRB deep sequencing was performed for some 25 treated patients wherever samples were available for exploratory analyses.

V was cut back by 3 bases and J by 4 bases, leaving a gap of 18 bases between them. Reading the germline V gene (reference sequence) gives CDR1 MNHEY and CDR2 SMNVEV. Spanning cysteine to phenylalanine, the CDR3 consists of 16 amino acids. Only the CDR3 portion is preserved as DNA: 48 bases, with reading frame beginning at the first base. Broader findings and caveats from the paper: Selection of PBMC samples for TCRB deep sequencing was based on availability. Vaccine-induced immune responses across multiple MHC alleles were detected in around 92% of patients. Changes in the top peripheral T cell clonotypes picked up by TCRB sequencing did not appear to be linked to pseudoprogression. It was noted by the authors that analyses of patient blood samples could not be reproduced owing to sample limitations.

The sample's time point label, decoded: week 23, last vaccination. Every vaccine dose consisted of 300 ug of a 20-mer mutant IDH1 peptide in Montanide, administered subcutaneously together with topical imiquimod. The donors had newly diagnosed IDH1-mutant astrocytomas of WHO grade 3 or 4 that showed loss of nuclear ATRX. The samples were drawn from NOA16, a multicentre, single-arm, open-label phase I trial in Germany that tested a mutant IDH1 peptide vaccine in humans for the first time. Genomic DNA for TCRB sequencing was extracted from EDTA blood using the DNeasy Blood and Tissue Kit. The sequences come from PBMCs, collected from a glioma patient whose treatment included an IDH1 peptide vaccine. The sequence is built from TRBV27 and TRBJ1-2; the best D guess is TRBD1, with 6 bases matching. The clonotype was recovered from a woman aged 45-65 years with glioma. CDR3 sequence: CASSFHGQFYLYGYTF. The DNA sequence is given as TGTGCCAGCAGTTTCCACGGACAGTTCTACCTCTATGGCTACACCTTC.